This TCR beta chain is from a study of Ad26.COV2.S vaccination and SARS-CoV-2 variants. For the study at large: By the intramuscular route, Ad26.COV2.S was given once, or twice 56 days apart. Overall study findings and caveats: An underestimation of total T cell responses may have resulted from the TCR breadth and depth analyses. Comparable non-spike TCR breadth was observed in vaccine and placebo recipients.

Treatment described: 15 to 20 received Ad26.COV2.S at low or high dose, single or two shots; several received placebo; per-sample allocation not given. Samples came from day 63 after the first vaccine or placebo injection. Donation was by an adult aged 18-55 years who was in Boston. V shed 2 bases and J shed 4 bases, with 13 bases lying between them. CDR3 length: 15 amino acids. Germline CDR1 reads SGDLS; CDR2 reads YYNGEE. Concerning this clone itself: The antigen is unknown. In the same sample, other DNA sequences code for this CDR3.

The data were produced by immunoSEQ multiplex PCR, yet TCRdb's version contains in-frame clones alone and is incomplete. The table lists 300,000 to 400,000 clones, about 88% of them singletons. The TCR was taken from a person aged 18 to 65 who received the Ad26.COV2.S COVID-19 vaccine or a placebo. The chain joins TRBV9 to TRBJ2-1, with D unresolved. Source: peripheral blood, taken in a trial of Ad26.COV2.S vaccine versus placebo. The chain's CDR3 is CASSVSPESYNEQFF. CDR3 nucleotide sequence: TGTGCCAGCAGCGTTAGTCCAGAAAGTTACAATGAGCAGTTCTTC. The full variable domain, in which reference TRBV9 and TRBJ2-1 provide the parts outside the CDR3, is DSGVTQTPKHLITATGQRVTLRCSPRSGDLSVYWYQQSLDQGLQFLIQYYNGEERAKGNILERFSAQQFPDLHSELNLSSLELGDSALYFCASSVSPESYNEQFFGPGTRLTVL.